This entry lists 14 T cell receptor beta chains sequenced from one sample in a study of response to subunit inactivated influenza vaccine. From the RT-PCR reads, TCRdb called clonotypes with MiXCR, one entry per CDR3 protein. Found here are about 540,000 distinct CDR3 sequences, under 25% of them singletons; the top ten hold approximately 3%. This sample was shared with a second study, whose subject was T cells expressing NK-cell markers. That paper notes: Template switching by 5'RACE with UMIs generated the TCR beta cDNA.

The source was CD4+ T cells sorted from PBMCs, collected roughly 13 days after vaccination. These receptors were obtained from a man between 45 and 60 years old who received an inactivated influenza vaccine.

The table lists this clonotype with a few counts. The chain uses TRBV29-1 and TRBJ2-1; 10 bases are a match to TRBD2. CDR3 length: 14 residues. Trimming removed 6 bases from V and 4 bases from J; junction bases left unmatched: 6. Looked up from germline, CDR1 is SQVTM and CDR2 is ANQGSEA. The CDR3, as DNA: TGCAGCGTGAATCAGCGGGGGGGATACAATGAGCAGTTCTTC. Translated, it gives CSVNQRGGYNEQFF.

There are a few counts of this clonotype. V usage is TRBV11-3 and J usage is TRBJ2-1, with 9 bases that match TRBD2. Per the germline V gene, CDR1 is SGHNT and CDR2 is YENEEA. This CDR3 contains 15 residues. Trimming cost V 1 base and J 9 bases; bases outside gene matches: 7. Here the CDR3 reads CASSLATGTSIEQFF. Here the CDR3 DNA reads TGTGCCAGCAGCTTAGCTACGGGGACTAGCATTGAGCAGTTCTTC. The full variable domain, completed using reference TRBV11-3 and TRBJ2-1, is EAGVVQSPRYKIIEKKQPVAFWCNPISGHNTLYWYLQNLGQGPELLIRYENEEAVDDSQLPKDRFSAERLKGVDSTLKIQPAELGDSAVYLCASSLATGTSIEQFFGPGTRLTVL.

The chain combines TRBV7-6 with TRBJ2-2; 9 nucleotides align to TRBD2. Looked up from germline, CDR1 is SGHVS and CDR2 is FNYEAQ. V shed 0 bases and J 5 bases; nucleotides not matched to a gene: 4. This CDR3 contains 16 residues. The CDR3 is CASSLASGRGTGELFF. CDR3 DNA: TGTGCCAGCAGCTTAGCTAGCGGGAGAGGGACCGGGGAGCTGTTTTTT.

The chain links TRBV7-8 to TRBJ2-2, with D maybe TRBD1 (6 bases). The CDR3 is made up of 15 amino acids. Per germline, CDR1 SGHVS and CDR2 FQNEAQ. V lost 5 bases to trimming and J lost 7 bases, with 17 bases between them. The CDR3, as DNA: TGTGCCAGCAGCACCCGGGACACTCGACTCGGGGAGCTGTTTTTT. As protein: CASSTRDTRLGELFF.

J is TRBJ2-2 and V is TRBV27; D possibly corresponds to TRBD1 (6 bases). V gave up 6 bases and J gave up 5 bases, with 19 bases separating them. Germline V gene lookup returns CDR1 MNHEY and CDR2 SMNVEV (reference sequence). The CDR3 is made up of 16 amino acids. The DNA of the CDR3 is TGTGCCAGCAGAGACAGGACTGGGGCTGGGACCGGGGAGCTGTTTTTT. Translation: CASRDRTGAGTGELFF.

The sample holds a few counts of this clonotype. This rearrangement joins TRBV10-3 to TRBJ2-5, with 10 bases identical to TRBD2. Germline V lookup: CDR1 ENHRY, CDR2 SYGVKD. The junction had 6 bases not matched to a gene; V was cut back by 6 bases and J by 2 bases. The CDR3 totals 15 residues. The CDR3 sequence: CAIRAGLAAQETQYF. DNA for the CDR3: TGTGCCATCAGGGCCGGACTAGCGGCACAAGAGACCCAGTACTTC.

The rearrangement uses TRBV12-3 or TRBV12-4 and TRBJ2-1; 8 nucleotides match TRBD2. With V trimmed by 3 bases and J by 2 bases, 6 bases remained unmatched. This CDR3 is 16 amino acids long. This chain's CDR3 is CASSFGGGGPYNEQFF. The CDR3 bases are TGTGCCAGCAGTTTTGGAGGCGGGGGGCCCTACAATGAGCAGTTCTTC.

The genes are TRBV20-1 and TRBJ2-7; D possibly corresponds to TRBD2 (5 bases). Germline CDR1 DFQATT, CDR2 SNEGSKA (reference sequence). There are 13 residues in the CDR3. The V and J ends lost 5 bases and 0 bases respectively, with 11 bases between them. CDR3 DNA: TGCAGTGCTTGCGGGCCCCTCTCCTACGAGCAGTACTTC. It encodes CSACGPLSYEQYF.

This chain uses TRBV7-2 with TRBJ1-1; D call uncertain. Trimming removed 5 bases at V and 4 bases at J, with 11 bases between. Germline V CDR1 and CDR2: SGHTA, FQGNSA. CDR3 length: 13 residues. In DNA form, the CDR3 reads TGTGCCAGCAGCCCCAGGTTACCCACTGAAGCTTTCTTT. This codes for CASSPRLPTEAFF.

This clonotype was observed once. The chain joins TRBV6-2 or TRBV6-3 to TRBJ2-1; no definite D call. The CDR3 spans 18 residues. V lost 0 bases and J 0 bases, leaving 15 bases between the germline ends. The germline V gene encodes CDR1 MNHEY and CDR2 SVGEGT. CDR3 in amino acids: CASSYSYVGPSSYNEQFF. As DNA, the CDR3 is TGTGCCAGCAGTTACTCGTACGTTGGCCCCAGCTCCTACAATGAGCAGTTCTTC.

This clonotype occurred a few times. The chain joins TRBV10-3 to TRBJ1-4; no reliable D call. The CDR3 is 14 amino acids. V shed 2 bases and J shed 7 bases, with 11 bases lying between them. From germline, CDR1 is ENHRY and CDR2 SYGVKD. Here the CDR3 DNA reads TGTGCCATCAGTGAGGGACCCACAAGTGAAAAACTGTTTTTT. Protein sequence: CAISEGPTSEKLFF.

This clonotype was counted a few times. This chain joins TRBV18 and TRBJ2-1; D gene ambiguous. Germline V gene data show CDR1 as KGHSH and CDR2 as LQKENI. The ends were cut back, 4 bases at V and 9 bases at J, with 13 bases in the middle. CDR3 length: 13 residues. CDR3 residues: CASSQTLRSEQFF. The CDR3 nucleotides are TGTGCCAGCTCACAAACCCTCCGATCTGAGCAGTTCTTC.

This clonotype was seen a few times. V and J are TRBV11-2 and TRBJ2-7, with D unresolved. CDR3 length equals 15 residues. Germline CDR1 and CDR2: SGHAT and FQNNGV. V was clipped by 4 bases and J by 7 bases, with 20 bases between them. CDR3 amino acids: CASSYVIRTLGEQYF. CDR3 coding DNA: TGTGCCAGCAGCTACGTCATACGGACCCTTGGGGAGCAGTACTTC.

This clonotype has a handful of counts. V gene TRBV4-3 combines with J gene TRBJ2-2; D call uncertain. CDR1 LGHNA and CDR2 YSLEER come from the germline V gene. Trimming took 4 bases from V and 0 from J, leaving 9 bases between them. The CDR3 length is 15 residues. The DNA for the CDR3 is TGCGCCAGCAGCCCCGGGCGGACGAACACCGGGGAGCTGTTTTTT. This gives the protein CASSPGRTNTGELFF.